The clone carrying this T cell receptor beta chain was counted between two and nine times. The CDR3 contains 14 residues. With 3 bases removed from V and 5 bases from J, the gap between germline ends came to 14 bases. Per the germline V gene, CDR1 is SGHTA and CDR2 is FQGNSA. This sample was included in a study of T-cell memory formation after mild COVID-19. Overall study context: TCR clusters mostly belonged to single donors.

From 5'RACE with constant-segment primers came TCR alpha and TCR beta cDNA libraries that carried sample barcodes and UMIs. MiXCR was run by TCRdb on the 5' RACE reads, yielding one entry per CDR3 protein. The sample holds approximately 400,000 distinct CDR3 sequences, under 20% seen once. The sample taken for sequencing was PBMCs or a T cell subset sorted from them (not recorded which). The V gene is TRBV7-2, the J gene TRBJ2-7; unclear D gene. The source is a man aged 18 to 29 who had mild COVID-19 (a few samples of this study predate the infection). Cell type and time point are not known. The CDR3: CASSLSPHTDEQYF. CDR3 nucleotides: TGTGCCAGCAGCTTGTCGCCACACACAGACGAGCAGTACTTC.